This entry features one T cell receptor beta chain sequence. Antigen specificity is unknown. This sample is drawn from a study of T cell responses to AZD1222 COVID-19 vaccine. Study results and limitations: Elevations in Spike-specific TCR breadth and depth followed administration of two AZD1222 doses.

CDR1 is SGHTA, CDR2 FQGTGA, per germline. The ends were cut back, 5 bases at V and 1 base at J, with 8 bases in the middle. The CDR3 has 13 amino acids. The data were produced by immunoSEQ multiplex PCR, yet TCRdb's version contains in-frame clones alone and is incomplete. The sample carries 35,000 to 50,000 clones, 88% recorded once. The input for sequencing was peripheral blood, taken 28 days after the second AZD1222 dose. The V gene is TRBV7-3, the J gene TRBJ1-1; D is unresolved. The sequence came from an adult who received the AZD1222 COVID-19 vaccine. CDR3 region: CASSKGKNTEAFF. The DNA of the CDR3 is TGTGCCAGCAGCAAAGGGAAGAACACTGAAGCTTTCTTT.